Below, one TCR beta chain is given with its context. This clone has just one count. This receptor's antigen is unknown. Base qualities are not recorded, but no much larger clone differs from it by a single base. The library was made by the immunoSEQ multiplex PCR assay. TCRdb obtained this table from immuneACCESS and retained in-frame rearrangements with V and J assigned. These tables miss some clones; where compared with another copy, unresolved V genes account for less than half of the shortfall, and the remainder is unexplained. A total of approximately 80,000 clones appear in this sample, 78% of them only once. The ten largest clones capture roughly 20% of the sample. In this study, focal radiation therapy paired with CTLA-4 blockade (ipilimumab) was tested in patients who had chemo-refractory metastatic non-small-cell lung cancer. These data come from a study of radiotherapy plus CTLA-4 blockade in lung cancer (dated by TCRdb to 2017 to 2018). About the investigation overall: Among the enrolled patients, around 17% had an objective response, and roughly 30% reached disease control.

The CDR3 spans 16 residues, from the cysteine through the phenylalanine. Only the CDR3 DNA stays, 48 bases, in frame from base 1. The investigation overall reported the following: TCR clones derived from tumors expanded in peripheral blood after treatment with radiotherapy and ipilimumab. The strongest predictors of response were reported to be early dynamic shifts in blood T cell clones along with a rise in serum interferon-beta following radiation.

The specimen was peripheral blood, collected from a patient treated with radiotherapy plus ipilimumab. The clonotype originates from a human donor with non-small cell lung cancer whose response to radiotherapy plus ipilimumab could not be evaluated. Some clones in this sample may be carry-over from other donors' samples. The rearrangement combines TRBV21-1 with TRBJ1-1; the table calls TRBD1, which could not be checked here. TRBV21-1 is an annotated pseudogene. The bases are TGTGCCAGCGACTACCAGGGGGCGGAAGGAAGGACTGAAGCTTTCTTT. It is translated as CASDYQGAEGRTEAFF.